The rows below give T cell receptor beta chains drawn from one sample of a study of brain T cells in children with intractable seizures. Sequencing was performed with immunoSEQ multiplex PCR; in TCRdb, only in-frame clones are kept and a portion is missing. In the table there are approximately 41,000 clones, 75% to 95% of which are singletons. The sequencing used peripheral blood, collected at surgery. Receptors originate from a girl aged 2-10 years with tuberous sclerosis and intractable seizures. The CDR3 runs from the conserved cysteine through the conserved F or W. A D gene is named only where the DNA matches it firmly. Expanded clones get a size class; other rows say once, few or many, or leave the size out.

V gene	J gene	D gene	clone size	CDR3 DNA	CDR3 protein
TRBV5-1	TRBJ2-1	TRBD1	NA	TGCGCCAGCAGCTTAATGGGACAGACCTACAATGAGCAGTTCTTC	CASSLMGQTYNEQFF
TRBV2	TRBJ2-1	TRBD1	NA	TGTGCCAGCATCGCGGACAGGGGGCGCGCAAATGAGCAGTTCTTC	CASIADRGRANEQFF
TRBV2	TRBJ1-2	NA	NA	TGTGCCAGTCGGCTTCTCTATGGCTACACCTTC	CASRLLYGYTF
TRBV5-1	TRBJ1-1	NA	NA	TGCGCCAGCAGACCCAGGGATGGCACTGAAGCTTTCTTT	CASRPRDGTEAFF
TRBV5-1	TRBJ1-4	NA	NA	TGCGCCAGCAGCTTGGCCTTTGGGGTATCATCAAGGGAAAAACTGTTTTTT	CASSLAFGVSSREKLFF
TRBV5-1	TRBJ1-1	TRBD1	NA	TGCGCCAGCAGCTTGAACAGGGGAGAAGCTTTCTTT	CASSLNRGEAFF
TRBV7-2	TRBJ2-1	NA	NA	TGTGCCAGCAGACGCCGGGTCAACAATGAGCAGTTCTTC	CASRRRVNNEQFF
TRBV19	TRBJ1-2	NA	NA	TGTGCCAGTAGTAGGACCCTAAGTATGGACTATGGCTACACCTTC	CASSRTLSMDYGYTF
TRBV9	TRBJ2-5	TRBD2	once	TGTGCCAGCAGCGGCTCGACTAGCGTCGGGGAGACCCAGTACTTC	CASSGSTSVGETQYF
TRBV25-1	TRBJ1-4	NA	NA	TGTGCCAGCAGTGAATCCACAGGGTTGGAAAAACTGTTTTTT	CASSESTGLEKLFF
TRBV27	TRBJ1-1	NA	NA	TGTGCCAGCAGTCCTATGACACCCTTCACTGAAGCTTTCTTT	CASSPMTPFTEAFF
TRBV6-2/TRBV6-3	TRBJ1-5	NA	once	TGTGCCAGCAGTTATCCGGTGGCAGTTATAATACGTGGCAATCAGCCCCAGCATTTT	CASSYPVAVIIRGNQPQHF
TRBV6-2/TRBV6-3	TRBJ2-5	TRBD1	NA	TGTGCCAGCAGTTACCGGGACAGGGTCGAGACCCAGTACTTC	CASSYRDRVETQYF
TRBV6-5	TRBJ1-2	TRBD1	once	TGTGCCAGCAGTTGGGACAGGGCTGGGGATGGCTACACCTTC	CASSWDRAGDGYTF
TRBV12-5	TRBJ1-2	NA	once	TGTGCTAGTGGTTTGTCGGGGATTAACTATGGCTACACCTTC	CASGLSGINYGYTF